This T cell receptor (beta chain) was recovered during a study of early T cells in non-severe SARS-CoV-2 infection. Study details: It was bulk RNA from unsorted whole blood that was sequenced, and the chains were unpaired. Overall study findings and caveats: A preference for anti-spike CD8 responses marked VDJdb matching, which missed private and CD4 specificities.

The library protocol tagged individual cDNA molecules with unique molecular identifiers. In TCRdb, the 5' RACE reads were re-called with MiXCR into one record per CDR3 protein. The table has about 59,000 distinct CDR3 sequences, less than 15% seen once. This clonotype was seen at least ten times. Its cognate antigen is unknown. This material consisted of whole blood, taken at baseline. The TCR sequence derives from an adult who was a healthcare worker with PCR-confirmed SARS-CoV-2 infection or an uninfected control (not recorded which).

The CDR3 DNA follows: TGTGCCAGCCGCGTTCGGTCAGGGACCACTGAAGCTTTCTTT. Protein sequence: CASRVRSGTTEAFF. This chain joins TRBV7-6 and TRBJ1-1, with D tentatively TRBD1 (5 bases). The CDR3 contains 14 residues. Germline CDR1 is SGHVS and CDR2 is FNYEAQ. Between the trimmed V and J ends, which lost 8 bases and 4 bases, there was a span of 17 bases.